This T cell receptor beta chain derives from a study of T cell clones after liver transplantation. Across the whole study: As an antigen-independent comparator, third-party-reactive TCRbeta sequences came from pre-transplant mixed lymphocyte reactions.

Trimming cost V 0 bases and J 7 bases, with 10 bases left between them. CDR3 length: 15 amino acids. CDR1 and CDR2 from the germline V gene are LGHNA and YNFKEQ. Generated by immunoSEQ multiplex PCR, the TCRdb table keeps only in-frame clones and is missing some. This sample yields more than 7,000 clones, of which 60% to 80% are seen a single time; 56% belongs to the top ten. The TCR comes from a human patient who received a liver transplant. A share of the T cells may be of graft donor origin. The chain links TRBV4-2 to TRBJ1-6; D remains ambiguous. This specimen consisted of CD8+ T cells from blood, obtained at the 22-month timepoint. The CDR3: CASSQEGPGNSPLHF. CDR3 nucleotide sequence: TGTGCCAGCAGCCAAGAAGGGCCGGGGAATTCACCCCTCCACTTT.